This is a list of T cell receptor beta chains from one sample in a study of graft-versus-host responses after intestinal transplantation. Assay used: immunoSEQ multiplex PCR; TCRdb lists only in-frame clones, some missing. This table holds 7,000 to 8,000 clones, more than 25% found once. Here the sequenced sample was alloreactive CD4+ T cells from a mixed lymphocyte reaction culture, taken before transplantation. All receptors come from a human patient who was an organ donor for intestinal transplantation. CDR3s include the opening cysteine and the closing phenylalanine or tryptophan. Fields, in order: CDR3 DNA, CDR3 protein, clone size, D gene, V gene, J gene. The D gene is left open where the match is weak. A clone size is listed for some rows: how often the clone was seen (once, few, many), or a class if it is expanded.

TGCGCCCTCAGACTAGCGGATAGCACAGATACGCAGTATTTT,CALRLADSTDTQYF,-,TRBD2,TRBV10-1,TRBJ2-3
TGTGCCAGCAGCCGACAGGGGGGACCCTACGAGCAGTACTTC,CASSRQGGPYEQYF,-,TRBD1,TRBV7-9,TRBJ2-7
TGTGCCAGCAGCTTAAGGGGGCCGGGTAGCACAGATACGCAGTATTTT,CASSLRGPGSTDTQYF,-,TRBD1,TRBV7-2,TRBJ2-3
TGTGCCAGCAGCCCCCTACGGACAGGGGTGGTGAGCGGCTACACCTTC,CASSPLRTGVVSGYTF,few,TRBD1,TRBV11-2,TRBJ1-2
TGTGCCAGCAGCTTAAACCCGGGGGGGAGGACAGATACGCAGTATTTT,CASSLNPGGRTDTQYF,medium-sized,TRBD2,TRBV7-3,TRBJ2-3
TGTGCCAGCAGTGGAATACCGGGACAGGGGGCGTCCGAGCAGTACTTC,CASSGIPGQGASEQYF,large,TRBD1,TRBV6-1,TRBJ2-7
TGTGCCAGCAGCTTAAGGAGCCCAGAGACCCAGTACTTC,CASSLRSPETQYF,-,-,TRBV7-6,TRBJ2-5
TGTGCCAGCCGGGCCCCCGGGACTCACGCTCGTGGCTACACCTTC,CASRAPGTHARGYTF,-,-,TRBV19,TRBJ1-2
TGTGCCAGCCGACAGTACACTGAAGCTTTCTTT,CASRQYTEAFF,-,-,TRBV19,TRBJ1-1
TGCGCCAGCAGCTTGGCCGTGGCGGGAGGGGGCAATGAGCAGTTCTTC,CASSLAVAGGGNEQFF,few,TRBD2,TRBV5-1,TRBJ2-1
TGTGCCAGCAGCTATAACCCGGGACAGGGGGCCTACGAGCAGTACTTC,CASSYNPGQGAYEQYF,few,TRBD1,TRBV11-2,TRBJ2-7
TGTGCCAGTAGTACCACGGGACAGGGTTACGAGCAGTACTTC,CASSTTGQGYEQYF,few,TRBD1,TRBV19,TRBJ2-7
TGTGCCTGGACCGTGATCGTGGCAGGACACTCCTACGAGCAGTACTTC,CAWTVIVAGHSYEQYF,medium-sized,-,TRBV30,TRBJ2-7
TGTGCCAGCAGTCTGGACAGAGCAAACACTGAAGCTTTCTTT,CASSLDRANTEAFF,-,-,TRBV6-6,TRBJ1-1
TGTGCCAGCAGCTCTTCGCGGAGAGCGGGCTACACCTTC,CASSSSRRAGYTF,-,-,TRBV14,TRBJ1-2
TGTGCCGCCCCACGTCCCCGTAGAGACGAGCAGTACTTC,CAAPRPRRDEQYF,medium-sized,-,TRBV6-4,TRBJ2-7
TGTGCCTGTTCCAGGGGCCCCACTGAAGCTTTCTTT,CACSRGPTEAFF,few,-,TRBV6-5,TRBJ1-1
TGTGCCAGCAGCTTGGTGGGGGGGGTTTTCACAGATACGCAGTATTTT,CASSLVGGVFTDTQYF,few,TRBD2,TRBV5-5,TRBJ2-3
TGTGCCAGCAGCCAATCACCCGGGACAGGCGCCTACAATGAGCAGTTCTTC,CASSQSPGTGAYNEQFF,-,TRBD1,TRBV7-9,TRBJ2-1
TGTGCCAGCAGGCCGACCGGGAAGGGTGGAAATGAGCAGTTCTTC,CASRPTGKGGNEQFF,-,-,TRBV28,TRBJ2-1
TGTGCCAGCAGTTCACTCCGACTCAGCAGCTCTGGAAACACCATATATTTT,CASSSLRLSSSGNTIYF,-,-,TRBV2,TRBJ1-3
TGTGCTAGTGGTTTTGCAGGACTAAGGAAGTTCTTC,CASGFAGLRKFF,few,-,TRBV12-5,TRBJ2-1
TGCGCCAGCAGTGAGGAGCGGGGGGTGAATGAGCAGTTCTTC,CASSEERGVNEQFF,few,TRBD2,TRBV10-1,TRBJ2-1
TGTGCCAGCAGCTTTCAGCGGGAGGGCCCCTACGAGCAGTACTTC,CASSFQREGPYEQYF,few,TRBD2,TRBV7-3,TRBJ2-7
TGTGCCAGCAGCTTTGGTTCGGGGGGGGGCAGGTTCTTC,CASSFGSGGGRFF,-,TRBD2,TRBV7-3,TRBJ2-1
TGTGCCAGCAGCTTAGGTGGCGTGGGCGCAGATACGCAGTATTTT,CASSLGGVGADTQYF,-,-,TRBV11-3,TRBJ2-3
TGTGCCAGCAGCTTAGAGGGTAGCGGGGTTGAGACCCAGTACTTC,CASSLEGSGVETQYF,-,TRBD2,TRBV11-3,TRBJ2-5
TGTGCCAGCAGCTGGACTAGCGGGAGCGAGCAGTACTTC,CASSWTSGSEQYF,few,TRBD2,TRBV11-1,TRBJ2-7
TGTGCCAGCAGCTTCGGGCGGGGGGCAGGCAACTACAATGAGCAGTTCTTC,CASSFGRGAGNYNEQFF,-,TRBD2,TRBV11-3,TRBJ2-1
TGTGCCAGTAGTCTTACGAACAGGGAGCAGCCCCAGCATTTT,CASSLTNREQPQHF,-,-,TRBV19,TRBJ1-5
TGTGCCAGCAACGAACAGGGGCTTGCCACCGGGGAGCTGTTTTTT,CASNEQGLATGELFF,-,TRBD1,TRBV2,TRBJ2-2